The 27 T cell receptor beta chains below come from one sample, sequenced in a study of graft-versus-host responses after intestinal transplantation. Sequencing was performed with immunoSEQ multiplex PCR; in TCRdb, only in-frame clones are kept and a portion is missing. The sample has 12,000 to 15,000 clones, around 95% seen once. This sample comprised PBMCs, obtained 9 days after transplant. These receptors came from a human patient who received an intestinal transplant, so some T cells may come from the graft donor.

The genes are TRBV2 and TRBJ1-1; 8 nucleotides match TRBD1. This CDR3 spans 16 amino acids. Germline-derived CDR1 and CDR2 are SNHLY and FYNNEI. Unmatched junction bases numbered 7, after V lost 1 base and J lost 3 bases. CDR3 sequence: CASSEGAGGRDTEAFF. As DNA, the CDR3 is TGTGCCAGCAGTGAAGGGGCAGGGGGCCGGGACACTGAAGCTTTCTTT.

This clone was counted a single time. This chain connects TRBV29-1 to TRBJ1-2; D gene unclear. From germline, CDR1 is SQVTM and CDR2 ANQGSEA. CDR3 length equals 12 residues. Trimming pared 5 bases from V and 3 bases from J, leaving 10 bases between. The CDR3: CSVLGIDYGYTF. The CDR3 nucleotides read TGCAGCGTTCTTGGTATTGACTATGGCTACACCTTC.

The chain links TRBV6-1 to TRBJ1-1, with TRBD1 matching over 7 bases. V lost 4 bases to trimming and J lost 5 bases; unmatched junction nucleotides: 10. Germline CDR1 reads MNHNS; CDR2 reads SASEGT. The CDR3 is 15 residues long. This CDR3 reads CASSGQGGVRTEAFF. Here the CDR3 DNA reads TGTGCCAGCAGTGGACAGGGAGGGGTTCGGACTGAAGCTTTCTTT.

This sequence joins TRBV19 and TRBJ2-7, with D unresolved. Germline V gives CDR1 LNHDA, CDR2 SQIVND (reference sequence). The CDR3 is 14 amino acids. V was clipped by 5 bases and J by 2 bases, with 13 bases between them. Here the CDR3 reads CASSATNGAYEQYF. For the CDR3, the DNA is TGTGCCAGTAGTGCAACTAACGGCGCCTACGAGCAGTACTTC.

V usage is TRBV7-3 and J usage is TRBJ2-3, with 7 bases that match TRBD2. This CDR3 comprises 17 residues. Looked up from germline, CDR1 is SGHTA and CDR2 is FQGTGA. With 0 bases clipped from V and 3 bases from J, the junction kept 9 bases outside the gene matches. The CDR3, as DNA: TGTGCCAGCAGCTTAACTCCGAGCGGGACGAAGACAGATACGCAGTATTTT. Its protein is CASSLTPSGTKTDTQYF.

The chain employs TRBV5-1 and TRBJ1-5; D ambiguous. This CDR3 comprises 15 residues. Trimming stripped 0 bases from V and 0 bases from J, with 7 bases between. In germline, CDR1 is SGHRS, CDR2 YFSETQ. The CDR3 DNA follows: TGCGCCAGCAGCTTGGGACCCTATAGCAATCAGCCCCAGCATTTT. The encoded protein is CASSLGPYSNQPQHF.

For the CDR3, the DNA is TGTGCCAGCAGTTACAGGGGGCTATTGACCGGGGAGCTGTTTTTT. Residues: CASSYRGLLTGELFF. V usage is TRBV7-3 and J usage is TRBJ2-2, with 9 bases aligning to TRBD1. Trimming cost V 6 bases and J 5 bases; bases outside gene matches: 7. CDR1 is SGHTA and CDR2 is FQGTGA in the germline V gene. The CDR3 length is 15 residues.

This chain uses TRBV11-1 with TRBJ2-1, with D hard to call. The V end lost 4 bases, the J end lost 7 bases, and 11 bases lay between the germline ends. The CDR3 loop spans 13 amino acids. Germline CDR1 is SGHAT and CDR2 is FQDESV (reference sequence). CDR3 sequence (DNA): TGTGCCAGCAGCTCGACTCGACTTAATGAGCAGTTCTTC. Amino acids: CASSSTRLNEQFF.

This clone was observed a single time. The rearrangement links TRBV6-5 to TRBJ2-5; 7 bases align to TRBD1. This CDR3 spans 12 amino acids. V shed 6 bases, J shed 2 bases, and the junction held 0 bases outside the gene matches. The germline V gene has CDR1 MNHEY and CDR2 SVGAGI. The chain's CDR3 is CASRTGQETQYF. CDR3 DNA sequence: TGTGCCAGCAGGACAGGGCAAGAGACCCAGTACTTC.

The rearrangement joins TRBV6-1 to TRBJ2-7; 9 nucleotides line up with TRBD2. The CDR3 length is 14 residues. Germline CDR1 reads MNHNS; CDR2 reads SASEGT. Losses at the gene ends were 8 bases for V and 3 bases for J; bases not matched to a gene: 8. The CDR3 protein is CASCWQAGGYEQYF. In nucleotides, the CDR3 is TGTGCCAGCTGTTGGCAAGCGGGAGGCTACGAGCAGTACTTC.

The rearrangement joins TRBV28 to TRBJ1-5; D remains ambiguous. This CDR3 contains 17 residues. Trimming left V 3 bases short and J 6 bases short, with 21 bases between. Germline V gene data show CDR1 as MDHEN and CDR2 as SYDVKM. CDR3 sequence (DNA): TGTGCCAGCAGTTTGCCCGTGCGGTATTGGCGGAGTCAGCCCCAGCATTTT. As protein: CASSLPVRYWRSQPQHF.

The chain combines TRBV7-9 with TRBJ2-7; D is uncertain. Germline CDR1 and CDR2: SEHNR and FQNEAQ (reference sequence). This CDR3 is built from 13 residues. Trimming removed 1 base at V and 3 bases at J, with 7 bases between. CDR3 amino acids: CASSLVADYEQYF. The CDR3, as DNA: TGTGCCAGCAGCTTAGTGGCGGACTACGAGCAGTACTTC. Variable domain in full (rest from reference TRBV7-9 and TRBJ2-7): DTGVSQNPRHKITKRGQNVTFRCDPISEHNRLYWYRQTLGQGPEFLTYFQNEAQLEKSRLLSDRFSAERPKGSFSTLEIQRTEQGDSAMYLCASSLVADYEQYFGPGTRLTVT.

J is TRBJ2-7 and V is TRBV7-2; TRBD2 agrees at 10 bases. The CDR3 consists of 15 residues. J lost 2 bases, V lost 5 bases, and 6 bases had no gene match. Germline assignment: CDR1 SGHTA and CDR2 FQGNSA. The CDR3 nucleotides read TGTGCCAGCAGCCTCGAGCTAGCGGGAGCCTACGAGCAGTACTTC. Protein product: CASSLELAGAYEQYF.

DNA for the CDR3: TGTGCCAGCTCACCGTTGGGGGGCGAATACGAGCAGTACTTC. Translated: CASSPLGGEYEQYF. The chain links TRBV18 to TRBJ2-7; D may correspond to TRBD1 or TRBD2 (6 bases each). Germline V gene sequence: CDR1 KGHSH, CDR2 LQKENI. The CDR3 is made up of 14 amino acids. V lost 3 bases to trimming and J lost 4 bases, with 13 bases between them.

V and J are TRBV7-6 and TRBJ2-1; 8 bases match TRBD2. CDR1 is SGHVS, CDR2 FNYEAQ, per germline. The V and J ends lost 1 base and 4 bases, in that order; junction bases with no gene match: 6. The CDR3 loop spans 16 amino acids. The CDR3 DNA follows: TGTGCCAGCAGCTTAGGTACGGGAGGGGCTTACAATGAGCAGTTCTTC. The encoded protein is CASSLGTGGAYNEQFF.

The chain uses TRBV10-3 and TRBJ2-5; D is ambiguous. Germline CDR1 reads ENHRY; CDR2 reads SYGVKD. This CDR3 has 14 amino acids. The V end was cut by 4 bases, the J end by 1 base, with 10 bases between. The CDR3 bases are TGTGCCATCAGTGGGTCAGGTTCCCAAGAGACCCAGTACTTC. It yields the protein CAISGSGSQETQYF.

This clone was recorded only once. This chain uses TRBV5-8 with TRBJ2-7; D is ambiguous. CDR3 length: 12 amino acids. Trimming cost V 3 bases and J 3 bases, with 7 bases left between them. CDR1 is SGHTS and CDR2 is YDEGEE in the germline V gene. The CDR3 spells CASSYRIYEQYF. DNA of the CDR3: TGTGCCAGCAGCTACCGTATCTACGAGCAGTACTTC.

The chain is built from TRBV7-9 and TRBJ1-1, with no clear D. Trimming took off 5 bases at V and 2 bases at J, with 15 bases between the two ends. The CDR3 has 15 amino acids. Germline-derived CDR1 and CDR2 are SEHNR and FQNEAQ (reference sequence). This CDR3 is CASSPLGSSNTEAFF. The CDR3 DNA is TGTGCCAGCAGCCCCCTGGGGTCATCAAACACTGAAGCTTTCTTT.

This clone was recorded only once. The genes are TRBV15 and TRBJ2-1, with D maybe TRBD1 (5 bases). V was pared by 5 bases and J by 6 bases, with 14 bases between. Germline lookup yields CDR1 LNHNV and CDR2 YYDKDF (reference sequence). This CDR3 has 14 amino acids. The CDR3 nucleotides are TGTGCCACCAGCTTCAAGGGGCTACTCAATGAGCAGTTCTTC. It is translated as CATSFKGLLNEQFF. Complete variable domain (other parts from reference TRBV15 and TRBJ2-1): DAMVIQNPRYQVTQFGKPVTLSCSQTLNHNVMYWYQQKSSQAPKLLFHYYDKDFNNEADTPDNFQSRRPNTSFCFLDIRSPGLGDTAMYLCATSFKGLLNEQFFGPGTRLTVL.

This chain connects TRBV5-6 to TRBJ2-5; 7 nucleotides agree with TRBD1. The germline gives CDR1 SGHDT, CDR2 YYEEEE. There are 14 residues in the CDR3. The J segment lost 5 bases and the V segment lost 2 bases, leaving 6 bases of the junction unmatched. Here the CDR3 DNA reads TGTGCCAGCAGCTTTGGACAGGTCGTGGAGACCCAGTACTTC. Its protein product is CASSFGQVVETQYF.

The genes are TRBV2 and TRBJ1-2; perhaps TRBD1 as D (6 bases). The V end lost 4 bases, the J end lost 4 bases, and 19 bases lay between the germline ends. Germline V gene lookup returns CDR1 SNHLY and CDR2 FYNNEI. This CDR3 contains 16 residues. This CDR3 reads CASSALGADVLYGYTF. CDR3 nucleotide sequence: TGTGCCAGCAGTGCTTTGGGGGCAGATGTACTCTATGGCTACACCTTC.

V and J are TRBV7-6 and TRBJ2-1, with D perhaps matching TRBD1 or TRBD2 (5 bases each). Deletions cut 5 bases from V and 6 bases from J, with 8 bases between. Germline CDR1 reads SGHVS; CDR2 reads FNYEAQ. This CDR3 is 12 amino acids long. DNA of the CDR3: TGTGCCAGCAGCCCCGGGACCAATGAGCAGTTCTTC. Protein product: CASSPGTNEQFF.

This rearrangement joins TRBV27 to TRBJ2-3; 7 bases align to TRBD1. The germline gives CDR1 MNHEY, CDR2 SMNVEV (reference sequence). Unmatched junction bases numbered 16, after V lost 7 bases and J lost 9 bases. The CDR3 extends over 15 amino acids. DNA for the CDR3: TGTGCCAGCATCGCCACGACAGGGTTCCGAGTCACGCAGTATTTT. Encoded protein: CASIATTGFRVTQYF.

The chain joins TRBV7-9 to TRBJ2-2; D is possibly TRBD1 (6 bases). V lost 1 base, J lost 9 bases, and 12 bases lay in between. The length of the CDR3 is 14 residues. The germline gives CDR1 SEHNR, CDR2 FQNEAQ (reference sequence). CDR3 region: CASSLGSQGRELFF. DNA of the CDR3: TGTGCCAGCAGCTTAGGCTCACAGGGCCGGGAGCTGTTTTTT.

On this clone: Distinct nucleotide sequences in the sample also encode this CDR3. V and J are TRBV6-5 and TRBJ2-7; D unresolved. Germline CDR1 MNHEY, CDR2 SVGAGI. The CDR3 covers 15 residues. The ends were cut back, 0 bases at V and 0 bases at J, with 9 bases in the middle. The CDR3 nucleotides read TGTGCCAGCAGTTACTCTAGCTCCCTCTCCTACGAGCAGTACTTC. Translated: CASSYSSSLSYEQYF.

The chain couples TRBV29-1 to TRBJ2-4; TRBD2 aligns across 7 bases. Germline V gene data show CDR1 as SQVTM and CDR2 as ANQGSEA. The CDR3 totals 12 residues. V shed 6 bases, J shed 8 bases, and the junction held 7 bases outside the gene matches. The CDR3 here is CSVLGGEHIQYF. The CDR3 DNA follows: TGCAGCGTCTTGGGGGGGGAGCACATTCAGTACTTC.

This chain connects TRBV7-3 to TRBJ2-1; 10 bases fit TRBD1. Germline-derived CDR1 and CDR2 are SGHTA and FQGTGA. CDR3 length: 16 residues. V gave up 2 bases and J gave up 6 bases; unmatched junction bases: 7. Here the CDR3 DNA reads TGTGCCAGCAGCTTAGGGTCCGGGACAGGGGTCAATGAGCAGTTCTTC. Protein product: CASSLGSGTGVNEQFF.